One T cell receptor (beta chain) is described in this entry. Its antigen is undetermined. Unique molecular identifiers were incorporated into the prepared TCRbeta library. TCRdb reprocessed the PCR reads via MiXCR and lists one record per CDR3 protein. The sample lists 500,000 to 650,000 distinct CDR3 sequences, around 10% seen once, with 13% to 15% in the top ten. The sample originates from a study of T-cell reconstitution after alpha-beta-depleted transplantation in children. CDR3 length equals 13 residues. V lost 3 bases and J lost 10, with 13 bases in between. CDR1 and CDR2 from the germline V gene are MNHEY and SMNVEV (reference sequence). General study points: Once a year had passed after transplant, T-cell counts and diversity came mostly from newly produced T cells.

V and J are TRBV27 and TRBJ2-1; TRBD2 is a possible D gene (6 bases). This specimen consisted of PBMCs, mostly from graft donor cells, obtained 180 days after TCRalphabeta/CD19-depleted stem cell transplant. This clonotype originated in a female patient aged 2-9 years who had a stem cell transplant for aplastic anemia, so the T cells may come from the graft donor. The chain's CDR3 is CASSLGIRGEQFF. As DNA, the CDR3 is TGTGCCAGCAGTTTGGGGATTCGGGGGGAGCAGTTCTTC.